The clone carrying this T cell receptor beta chain was seen only once. The sample belongs to a study of Ad26.COV2.S vaccination and SARS-CoV-2 variants. Treatment here: roughly 20 received Ad26.COV2.S at low or high dose, single or two shots; about 5 received placebo; per-sample allocation not given. The investigators took samples on day 63 after the first vaccine or placebo injection. SARS-CoV-2 spike from the Wuhan strain was encoded by the vaccine, an Ad26 vector. The assay was immunoSEQ multiplex PCR, and TCRdb's table has in-frame clones only and misses some. The data contain 300,000 to 500,000 clones, less than 90% of them singletons. Germline-derived CDR1 and CDR2 are ENHRY and SYGVKD. Between the trimmed V and J ends, which lost 5 bases and 0 bases, there was a span of 10 bases. The CDR3 extends over 14 amino acids.

The starting material was peripheral blood, obtained in a trial of Ad26.COV2.S vaccine versus placebo. The chain has TRBV10-3 and TRBJ1-1, with D unresolved. The source of this sequence is a person between 18 and 65 years old who received the Ad26.COV2.S COVID-19 vaccine or a placebo. The CDR3 here is CAISPWGMNTEAFF. In DNA form, the CDR3 reads TGTGCCATCAGTCCCTGGGGTATGAACACTGAAGCTTTCTTT.